The clone carrying this T cell receptor (beta chain) was seen repeatedly, ten times or more. Time point defined: persistent/refractory GD, antithyroid drugs over 5 years with positive TRAb. From PBMCs, RNA was extracted and then used to make the TCR library. iRepertoire HTBI primers and Arm-PCR of CDR3 regions built TCR beta libraries. In the original workflow: From all samples, identification returned 14 TRBJ and 60 or so TRBV segments. MiXCR, run by TCRdb on the multiplex PCR reads, gives a single entry per CDR3 protein. The V and J calls and clone size are TCRdb's, not the authors'. Altogether 430,000 or so distinct CDR3 sequences are present, about 21% being singletons, with the ten largest covering about 13%. The data are from a study of regulatory T cells in long-lasting Graves disease. This CDR3 is 16 amino acids long. CDR1 is SGHAT, CDR2 FQNNGV, per germline. The J segment lost 6 bases and the V segment lost 5 bases, leaving 11 bases of the junction unmatched.

The chain has TRBV11-2 and TRBJ2-4; TRBD2 matches at 9 bases. The sample here was peripheral blood mononuclear cells (PBMCs), taken when the disease was refractory, from a patient treated with antithyroid drugs. The source is a female donor with Graves disease. For the CDR3, the DNA is TGTGCCAGCAGCCCCGTTAGCGGGAGTCGGGGAAACATTCAGTACTTC. Encoded protein: CASSPVSGSRGNIQYF.